These T cell receptor beta chains were read from a single sample in a study of T-cell reconstitution after alpha-beta-depleted transplantation in children. One entry per CDR3 protein results from TCRdb running MiXCR on the PCR reads. The repertoire has a few hundred thousand distinct CDR3 sequences, more than 20% of them found once; the top ten carry approximately 33%. The sequences come from PBMCs, collected before TCRalphabeta/CD19-depleted stem cell transplant. The receptor source for this set is a boy less than two years old with Wiskott-Aldrich syndrome, due to receive a stem cell transplant. CDR3s include the opening cysteine and the closing phenylalanine or tryptophan. D genes are given only for firm matches. For some rows the clone size is stated as once, few or many, or as a class when expanded; others skip it.

V: TRBV5-1
J: TRBJ1-2
D: -
size: -
CDR3: CASSFDSNYGYTF
DNA: TGCGCCAGCAGCTTCGACAGTAACTATGGCTACACCTTC

V: TRBV5-6
J: TRBJ2-5
D: TRBD1
size: -
CDR3: CASSYRGRETQYF
DNA: TGTGCCAGCAGCTACAGGGGGCGAGAGACCCAGTACTTC

V: TRBV7-2
J: TRBJ1-5
D: -
size: -
CDR3: CASSLGGGSFQPQHF
DNA: TGTGCCAGCAGCTTAGGAGGCGGATCATTCCAGCCCCAGCATTTT

V: TRBV5-1
J: TRBJ2-3
D: -
size: few
CDR3: CASSFQGPSTDTQYF
DNA: TGCGCCAGCAGCTTTCAGGGGCCGAGCACAGATACGCAGTATTTT

V: TRBV10-1
J: TRBJ1-3
D: -
size: many
CDR3: CASSVYGNTIYF
DNA: TGCGCCAGCAGTGTCTATGGAAACACCATATATTTT

V: TRBV5-1
J: TRBJ2-1
D: TRBD2
size: -
CDR3: CASSFRTRGFDEQFF
DNA: TGCGCCAGCAGCTTCCGGACTAGGGGTTTTGATGAGCAGTTCTTC

V: TRBV5-1
J: TRBJ1-2
D: TRBD1
size: -
CDR3: CASSQIDRGRGNYGYTF
DNA: TGCGCCAGCAGCCAAATAGACAGGGGGCGCGGGAACTATGGCTACACCTTC

V: TRBV7-9
J: TRBJ2-1
D: TRBD2
size: -
CDR3: CASSFRLAGGGVDEQFF
DNA: TGTGCCAGCAGCTTCCGACTAGCGGGAGGTGGGGTCGATGAGCAGTTCTTC

V: TRBV7-2
J: TRBJ2-2
D: -
size: few
CDR3: CASSFTSTLGELFF
DNA: TGTGCCAGCAGCTTCACTAGTACCTTAGGGGAGCTGTTTTTT

V: TRBV5-1
J: TRBJ2-1
D: TRBD2
size: -
CDR3: CASSLAAGGNNEQFF
DNA: TGCGCCAGCAGCTTGGCGGCGGGAGGCAACAATGAGCAGTTCTTC

V: TRBV12-5
J: TRBJ1-2
D: TRBD1
size: -
CDR3: CASGLVPTVGQGIDGDYGYTF
DNA: TGTGCTAGTGGTTTGGTACCAACTGTGGGACAGGGGATCGATGGCGACTATGGCTACACCTTC

V: TRBV20-1
J: TRBJ2-5
D: -
size: once
CDR3: CSASVSETQYF
DNA: TGCAGTGCGTCGGTCTCGGAGACCCAGTACTTC

V: TRBV5-1
J: TRBJ2-5
D: TRBD2
size: -
CDR3: CASSVTSDQETQYF
DNA: TGCGCCAGCAGCGTAACTAGCGACCAAGAGACCCAGTACTTC

V: TRBV6-1
J: TRBJ2-3
D: -
size: many
CDR3: CASMRRESPDTQYF
DNA: TGTGCCAGCATGCGGAGGGAGAGTCCAGATACGCAGTATTTT

V: TRBV29-1
J: TRBJ2-7
D: -
size: -
CDR3: CSAGQSYEQYF
DNA: TGCAGCGCCGGACAGTCCTACGAGCAGTACTTC

V: TRBV5-1
J: TRBJ2-5
D: TRBD2
size: -
CDR3: CASSLRLAGLAETQYF
DNA: TGCGCCAGCAGCTTGCGACTAGCGGGACTGGCAGAGACCCAGTACTTC

V: TRBV5-1
J: TRBJ2-5
D: -
size: few
CDR3: CASSLQGGRNFQETQYF
DNA: TGCGCCAGCAGCTTGCAAGGAGGCCGAAATTTCCAAGAGACCCAGTACTTC

V: TRBV5-1
J: TRBJ2-7
D: -
size: -
CDR3: CASSLDRVAGLQYF
DNA: TGCGCCAGCAGCTTGGACAGGGTGGCTGGTCTGCAGTACTTC

V: TRBV5-1
J: TRBJ2-4
D: TRBD1
size: few
CDR3: CASSATGNKNIQYF
DNA: TGCGCCAGCAGCGCGACAGGGAACAAAAACATTCAGTACTTC

V: TRBV5-1
J: TRBJ1-2
D: TRBD1
size: few
CDR3: CASSIGTGGSFGYTF
DNA: TGCGCCAGCAGCATCGGGACAGGGGGGAGCTTTGGCTACACCTTC

V: TRBV27
J: TRBJ1-5
D: -
size: few
CDR3: CASSTDALGNQPQHF
DNA: TGTGCCTCTTCGACAGACGCTTTAGGCAATCAGCCCCAGCATTTT

V: TRBV6-8
J: TRBJ1-6
D: TRBD1
size: few
CDR3: CARPGTGNDNSPLHF
DNA: TGTGCCAGGCCCGGGACAGGGAACGATAATTCACCCCTCCACTTT

V: TRBV12-3/TRBV12-4
J: TRBJ2-1
D: TRBD2
size: -
CDR3: CASTDISGASYNEQFF
DNA: TGTGCCAGCACAGATATTAGCGGGGCATCCTACAATGAGCAGTTCTTC

V: TRBV5-1
J: TRBJ2-7
D: TRBD2
size: -
CDR3: CASSGTTSYEQYF
DNA: TGCGCCAGCAGCGGGACTACCTCCTACGAGCAGTACTTC

V: TRBV3-1
J: TRBJ1-4
D: -
size: -
CDR3: CASSHPGGTNEKLFF
DNA: TGTGCCAGCAGCCACCCCGGGGGTACTAATGAAAAACTGTTTTTT

V: TRBV15
J: TRBJ1-5
D: -
size: -
CDR3: CATSRDTGPQHF
DNA: TGTGCCACCAGCAGAGACACCGGGCCCCAGCATTTT

V: TRBV20-1
J: TRBJ2-5
D: TRBD2
size: -
CDR3: CSATGTSGSQETQYF
DNA: TGCAGTGCCACTGGGACTAGCGGGAGTCAAGAGACCCAGTACTTC

V: TRBV9
J: TRBJ2-3
D: TRBD2
size: few
CDR3: CASSVDLRGVGTDTQYF
DNA: TGTGCCAGCAGCGTAGATCTCCGGGGGGTTGGCACAGATACGCAGTATTTT

V: TRBV20-1
J: TRBJ1-2
D: TRBD1
size: few
CDR3: CSARDTGGNYGYTF
DNA: TGCAGTGCTAGAGATACAGGGGGCAACTATGGCTACACCTTC

V: TRBV12-3/TRBV12-4
J: TRBJ2-1
D: -
size: -
CDR3: CASRLGDNEQFF
DNA: TGTGCCAGCAGACTAGGTGACAATGAGCAGTTCTTC

V: TRBV5-4
J: TRBJ2-1
D: TRBD2
size: few
CDR3: CASSLGGVAGDNEQFF
DNA: TGTGCCAGCAGCTTGGGAGGAGTAGCGGGAGACAATGAGCAGTTCTTC

V: TRBV28
J: TRBJ1-4
D: -
size: few
CDR3: CASSLVGRNEKLFF
DNA: TGTGCCAGCAGTTTAGTGGGCCGCAATGAAAAACTGTTTTTT

V: TRBV10-3
J: TRBJ2-2
D: TRBD1
size: -
CDR3: CAISGQGPNTGELFF
DNA: TGTGCCATCAGTGGACAGGGGCCCAACACCGGGGAGCTGTTTTTT

V: TRBV9
J: TRBJ2-2
D: -
size: -
CDR3: CASSPVGAGITPGELFF
DNA: TGTGCCAGCAGCCCGGTTGGGGCAGGAATCACCCCCGGGGAGCTGTTTTTT

V: TRBV25-1
J: TRBJ2-5
D: -
size: -
CDR3: CASSETGIPQETQYF
DNA: TGTGCCAGCAGTGAAACAGGAATTCCTCAAGAGACCCAGTACTTC

V: TRBV7-2
J: TRBJ2-7
D: TRBD2
size: -
CDR3: CASSLGGRGTYEQYF
DNA: TGTGCCAGCAGCTTAGGGGGGAGGGGAACTTACGAGCAGTACTTC

V: TRBV5-1
J: TRBJ2-3
D: TRBD2
size: -
CDR3: CASSLGAGSDTQYF
DNA: TGCGCCAGCAGCTTGGGAGCGGGATCAGATACGCAGTATTTT

V: TRBV12-3/TRBV12-4
J: TRBJ2-1
D: -
size: few
CDR3: CASSLLALLSYNEQFF
DNA: TGTGCCAGCAGTTTATTAGCACTCCTTTCCTACAATGAGCAGTTCTTC

V: TRBV20-1
J: TRBJ1-5
D: TRBD1
size: -
CDR3: CSARATGGSGAQHF
DNA: TGCAGTGCTAGAGCAACAGGGGGTTCAGGGGCCCAGCATTTT

V: TRBV20-1
J: TRBJ2-7
D: TRBD1
size: few
CDR3: CSARAGTGSTEQYF
DNA: TGCAGTGCTAGAGCCGGGACAGGGTCCACCGAGCAGTACTTC

V: TRBV28
J: TRBJ1-4
D: -
size: few
CDR3: CASSLQGEKLFF
DNA: TGTGCCAGCAGTTTGCAGGGTGAAAAACTGTTTTTT

V: TRBV12-3/TRBV12-4
J: TRBJ2-7
D: -
size: -
CDR3: CASQSSGSSYEQYF
DNA: TGTGCCAGCCAATCATCAGGATCCTCCTACGAGCAGTACTTC

V: TRBV9
J: TRBJ2-5
D: -
size: few
CDR3: CASSVGPEQETQYF
DNA: TGTGCCAGCAGCGTAGGGCCAGAACAAGAGACCCAGTACTTC

V: TRBV20-1
J: TRBJ1-3
D: -
size: few
CDR3: CSARPGLHAGNTIYF
DNA: TGCAGTGCTCGACCGGGACTGCACGCTGGAAACACCATATATTTT